This T cell receptor beta chain was recovered during a study of PD-1 blockade in classical Hodgkin lymphoma. Assay used: immunoSEQ multiplex PCR; TCRdb lists only in-frame clones, some missing. This table has 17,000 or so clones, roughly 82% appearing once. CDR3 length: 17 amino acids. Germline CDR1 reads SGHNT; CDR2 reads YYREEE (reference sequence). Trimming took off 2 bases at V and 7 bases at J, with 19 bases between the two ends. As regards this clone: No antigen is known for it.

Study-wide results and caveats: Complete responders' diversity at baseline resembled that of newly diagnosed patients. When set against healthy donors, newly diagnosed patients were reported to show lower baseline TCR diversity. A significant rise in TCR diversity was seen by C4D1 for CD4+ cells but not for CD8+ cells.

No patient escaped relapse after autologous stem cell transplantation, and brentuximab vedotin exposure varied. The chain joins TRBV5-4 to TRBJ1-6; weak D call: TRBD1 (5 bases). Sequenced here: peripheral blood mononuclear cells (PBMCs), sampled before the second cycle of nivolumab. The clonotype originates from a human donor with classical Hodgkin lymphoma. CDR3 loop: CASSFIDRGPRNSPLHF. The DNA of the CDR3 is TGTGCCAGCAGCTTTATCGACCGGGGCCCTAGGAATTCACCCCTCCACTTT.